This TCR beta chain was found in a study of low-dose radiotherapy and immunotherapy resistance in tumors. This clonotype has at least ten counts. Stated time point: before trial treatment. Nivolumab, ipilimumab, aspirin, low-dose cyclophosphamide and low-dose radiotherapy were all administered to the donors. Both TCRalpha and TCRbeta chains were reverse transcribed with V-gene-specific primers. Over 20 PCR cycles, TCRs were amplified from a constant-region primer and V-primer adapter. MiXCR, run by TCRdb on the reads, gives a single entry per CDR3 protein. This sample has some 88,000 distinct CDR3 sequences, with 9.4% found just once. The junction had 11 bases not matched to a gene; V was cut back by 0 bases and J by 9 bases. This CDR3 spans 17 amino acids.

The chain is built from TRBV12-3 or TRBV12-4 and TRBJ2-1; 10 bases fit TRBD1. The sequence was obtained from a male donor with prostate cancer. Sequencing used PBMCs, obtained before treatment. The chain's CDR3 is CASSLAGGRQGAGEQFF. In DNA form, the CDR3 reads TGTGCCAGCAGTTTAGCCGGCGGGAGACAGGGGGCAGGTGAGCAGTTCTTC.